Presented here are 9 T cell receptor beta chains from one specimen sequenced in a study of glioma-infiltrating T cells. Amplification of TCR alpha and beta CDR3 regions from RNA used iRepertoire nested multiplex PCR. TCRdb itself ran the multiplex PCR reads through MiXCR, one entry per CDR3 protein. The sample carries around 390,000 distinct CDR3 sequences, 41% recorded once. Sequenced input: glioma tissue, nonneoplastic brain tissue, or PBMCs (not recorded which). Receptors were obtained from a human donor with low-grade glioma or glioblastoma, undergoing nonglioma brain surgery, or in good health (not recorded which).

This chain links TRBV7-9 with TRBJ2-4, with 8 nucleotides matching TRBD1. Germline V lookup: CDR1 SEHNR, CDR2 FQNEAQ (reference sequence). With V trimmed by 2 bases and J by 8 bases, 5 bases remained unmatched. The CDR3 length is 14 residues. This chain's CDR3 is CASSLFQGADIQYF. The CDR3 DNA sequence: TGTGCCAGCAGCTTATTTCAGGGGGCTGACATTCAGTACTTC.

A remark on this clonotype: Relative to the germline gene, one junction end is altered; a read error may explain this. The chain combines TRBV4-1 with TRBJ1-2; D remains unclear. Per germline, CDR1 MGHRA and CDR2 YSYEKL. This CDR3 comprises 18 residues. CDR3 in DNA: TGCGCCAGCAGCCAAGGTTTGGTCCTTGGCGAAGCTAACTATGGCTACATCTTC. This codes for CASSQGLVLGEANYGYIF.

Only one count was recorded for this clonotype. This may be a read error: a much more frequent sequence differs by one nucleotide. V usage is TRBV27 and J usage is TRBJ1-2; 9 positions agree with TRBD1. The CDR3 is 14 amino acids. From germline, CDR1 is MNHEY and CDR2 SMNVEV (reference sequence). The J segment lost 8 bases and the V segment lost 3 bases, leaving 7 bases of the junction unmatched. For the CDR3, the DNA is TGTGCCAGCAGTTTCCGACAGGGGGGCCTAGGCTACACCTTC. Translating it yields CASSFRQGGLGYTF.

This clonotype was detected many times. The V call is TRBV20-1, the J call TRBJ1-1, with TRBD1 as a possible D gene (6 bases). Trimming cost V 7 bases and J 7 bases, with 16 bases left between them. Germline V gene data show CDR1 as DFQATT and CDR2 as SNEGSKA (reference sequence). The CDR3 sequence is 12 residues long. CDR3 loop: CSVGGGRLEAFF. CDR3 sequence (DNA): TGCAGTGTGGGGGGGGGCCGACTTGAAGCTTTCTTT.

This clonotype was observed a handful of times. The chain has TRBV20-1 and TRBJ2-1; D perhaps matches TRBD1 (7 bases). From germline, CDR1 is DFQATT and CDR2 SNEGSKA (reference sequence). The CDR3 contains 15 residues. Trimming pared 6 bases from V and 4 bases from J, leaving 19 bases between. The CDR3 region has the DNA TGCAGTGCCCCCGGATGGCAGGGGGGATACAATGAGCAGTTCTTC. Residues: CSAPGWQGGYNEQFF.

This clonotype was recorded at least ten times. The chain carries TRBV27 and TRBJ2-1; perhaps TRBD1 as D (6 bases). The CDR3 runs to 15 residues. Per the germline V gene, CDR1 is MNHEY and CDR2 is SMNVEV (reference sequence). V was shortened by 4 bases and J by 4 bases, with 14 bases between the two germline ends. The CDR3 region is CASSSARGKYNEQFF. As DNA, the CDR3 is TGTGCCAGCAGTTCGGCAAGGGGGAAATACAATGAGCAGTTCTTC.

A single count supports this clonotype. The chain couples TRBV7-2 to TRBJ2-1, with D hard to call. Between the trimmed V and J ends, which lost 9 bases and 7 bases, there was a span of 22 bases. This CDR3 comprises 15 residues. Germline V gene sequence: CDR1 SGHTA, CDR2 FQGNSA. DNA of the CDR3: TGTGCCAGAAGCGTTTCCACAGCCCTTTGGAATGAGCAGTTCTTC. Its protein is CARSVSTALWNEQFF.

The table lists this clonotype with many counts. The chain joins TRBV27 to TRBJ2-7, with D unclear. The CDR3 has 14 residues. Germline CDR1 is MNHEY and CDR2 is SMNVEV (reference sequence). V dropped 0 bases and J dropped 3 bases, with 9 bases sitting between them. As DNA, the CDR3 is TGTGCCAGCAGTTTATCCCTGGTCGGCTACGAGCAGTACTTC. Its protein product is CASSLSLVGYEQYF.

The chain has TRBV2 and TRBJ1-1; no reliable D call. Trimming removed 3 bases at V and 4 bases at J, with 6 bases between. The CDR3 is made up of 12 amino acids. CDR1 and CDR2 from the germline V gene are SNHLY and FYNNEI. In nucleotides, the CDR3 is TGTGCCAGCAGTGATTTTTTCACTGAAGCTTTCTTT. Translating gives CASSDFFTEAFF.